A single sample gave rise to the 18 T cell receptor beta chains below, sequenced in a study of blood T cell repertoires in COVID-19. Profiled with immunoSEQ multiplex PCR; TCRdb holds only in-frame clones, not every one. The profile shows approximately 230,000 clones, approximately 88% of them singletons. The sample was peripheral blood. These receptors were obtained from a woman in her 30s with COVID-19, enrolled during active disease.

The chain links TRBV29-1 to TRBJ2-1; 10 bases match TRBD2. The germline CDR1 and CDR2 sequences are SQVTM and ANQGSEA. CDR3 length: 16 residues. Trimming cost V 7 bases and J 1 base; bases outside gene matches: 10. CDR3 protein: CSDEGRAGGSYNEQFF. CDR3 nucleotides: TGCAGCGACGAGGGGCGAGCGGGAGGGTCCTACAATGAGCAGTTCTTC.

CDR3 nucleotide sequence: TGCGCCAGCAGCCTGGGCCCTAGCGGGAGAAAAATAGATGAGCAGTTCTTC. Its protein is CASSLGPSGRKIDEQFF. This sequence joins TRBV5-1 and TRBJ2-1; 10 bases are shared with TRBD2. Losses at the gene ends were 4 bases for V and 8 bases for J; bases not matched to a gene: 15. The germline gives CDR1 SGHRS, CDR2 YFSETQ. The CDR3 has 17 amino acids.

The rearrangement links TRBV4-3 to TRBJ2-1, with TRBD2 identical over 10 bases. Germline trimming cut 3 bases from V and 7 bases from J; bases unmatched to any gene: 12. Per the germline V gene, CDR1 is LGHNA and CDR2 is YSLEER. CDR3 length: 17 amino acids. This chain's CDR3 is CASSHPTRGLASNEQFF. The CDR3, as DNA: TGCGCCAGCAGCCACCCAACGCGGGGACTAGCGAGTAATGAGCAGTTCTTC.

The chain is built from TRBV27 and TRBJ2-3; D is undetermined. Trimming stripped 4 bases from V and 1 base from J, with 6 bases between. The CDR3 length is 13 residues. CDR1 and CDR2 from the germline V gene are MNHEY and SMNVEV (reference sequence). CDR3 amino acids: CASSWAGTDTQYF. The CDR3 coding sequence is TGTGCCAGCAGTTGGGCTGGCACAGATACGCAGTATTTT.

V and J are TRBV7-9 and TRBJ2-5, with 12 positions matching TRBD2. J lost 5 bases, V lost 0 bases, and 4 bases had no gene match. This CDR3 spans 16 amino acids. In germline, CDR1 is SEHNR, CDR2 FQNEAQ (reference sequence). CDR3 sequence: CASSLAGLAGVETQYF. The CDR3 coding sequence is TGTGCCAGCAGCTTAGCGGGACTAGCGGGCGTGGAGACCCAGTACTTC.

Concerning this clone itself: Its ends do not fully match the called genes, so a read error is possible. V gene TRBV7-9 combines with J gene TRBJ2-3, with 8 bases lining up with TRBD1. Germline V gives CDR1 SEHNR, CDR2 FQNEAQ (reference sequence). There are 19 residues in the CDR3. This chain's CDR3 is CASSLAPTGDRGTTDTQYF. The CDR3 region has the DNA TGTGCCAGCAGCCTAGCCCCGACAGGGGACCGAGGGACCACAGATACGCAGTATTTT.

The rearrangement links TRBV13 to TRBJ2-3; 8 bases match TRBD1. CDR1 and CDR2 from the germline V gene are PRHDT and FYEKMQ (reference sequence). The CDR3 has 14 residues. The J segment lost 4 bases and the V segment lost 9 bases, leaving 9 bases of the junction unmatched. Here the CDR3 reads CASQGQEFPDTQYF. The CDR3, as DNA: TGTGCCAGTCAGGGACAGGAGTTTCCAGATACGCAGTATTTT.

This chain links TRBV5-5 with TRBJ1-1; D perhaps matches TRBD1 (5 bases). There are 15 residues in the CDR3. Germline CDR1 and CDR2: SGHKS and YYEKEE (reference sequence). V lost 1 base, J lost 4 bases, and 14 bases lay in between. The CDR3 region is CASSLYQGRATEAFF. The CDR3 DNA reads TGTGCCAGCAGCTTGTATCAGGGCCGGGCCACTGAAGCTTTCTTT.

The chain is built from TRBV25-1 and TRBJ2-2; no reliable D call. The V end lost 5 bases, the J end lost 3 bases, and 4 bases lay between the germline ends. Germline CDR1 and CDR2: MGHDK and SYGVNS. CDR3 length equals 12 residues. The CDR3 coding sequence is TGTGCCAGCAGTCGTTACACCGGGGAGCTGTTTTTT. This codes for CASSRYTGELFF. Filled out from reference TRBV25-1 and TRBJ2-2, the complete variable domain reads EADIYQTPRYLVIGTGKKITLECSQTMGHDKMYWYQQDPGMELHLIHYSYGVNSTEKGDLSSESTVSRIRTEHFPLTLESARPSHTSQYLCASSRYTGELFFGEGSRLTVL.

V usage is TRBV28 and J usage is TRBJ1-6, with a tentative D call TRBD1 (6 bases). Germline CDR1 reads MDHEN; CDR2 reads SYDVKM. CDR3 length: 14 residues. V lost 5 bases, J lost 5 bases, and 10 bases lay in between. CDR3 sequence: CASSGGADNSPLHF. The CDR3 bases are TGTGCCAGCAGTGGGGGGGCAGATAATTCACCCCTCCACTTT.

DNA for the CDR3: TGCGCCAGCAGAGGGTCCCAACTAGCGGGCGTCACAGATACGCAGTATTTT. Residues: CASRGSQLAGVTDTQYF. This sequence joins TRBV10-2 and TRBJ2-3; TRBD2 matches at 9 bases. Germline V CDR1 and CDR2: WSHSY, SAAADI. Trimming removed 6 bases from V and 2 bases from J; junction bases left unmatched: 12. This CDR3 has 17 residues.

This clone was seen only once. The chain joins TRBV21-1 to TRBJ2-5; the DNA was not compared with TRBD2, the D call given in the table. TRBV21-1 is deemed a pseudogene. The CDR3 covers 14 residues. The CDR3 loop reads CASSSRGSQETQYF. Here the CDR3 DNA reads TGTGCCAGCAGCTCTCGAGGGAGCCAAGAGACCCAGTACTTC.

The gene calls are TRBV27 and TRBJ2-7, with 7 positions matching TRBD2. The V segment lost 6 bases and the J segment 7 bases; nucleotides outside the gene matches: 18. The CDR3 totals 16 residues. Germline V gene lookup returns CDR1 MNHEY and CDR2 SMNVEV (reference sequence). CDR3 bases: TGTGCCAGCAGGTCCCTCGGACAAATCTTCGGGGGGGAGCAGTACTTC. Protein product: CASRSLGQIFGGEQYF.

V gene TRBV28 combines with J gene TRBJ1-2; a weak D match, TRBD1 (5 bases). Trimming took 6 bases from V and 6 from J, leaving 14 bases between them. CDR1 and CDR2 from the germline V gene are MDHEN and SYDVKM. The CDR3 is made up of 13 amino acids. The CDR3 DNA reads TGTGCCAGCAGGGCCGTTTTGGGGCATGGCTACACCTTC. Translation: CASRAVLGHGYTF.

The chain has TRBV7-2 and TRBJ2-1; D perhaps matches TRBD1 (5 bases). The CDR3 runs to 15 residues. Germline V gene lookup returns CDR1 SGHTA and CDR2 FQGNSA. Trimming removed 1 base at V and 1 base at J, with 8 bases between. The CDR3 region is CASSLVQGSYNEQFF. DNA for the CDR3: TGTGCCAGCAGCTTAGTTCAGGGATCCTACAATGAGCAGTTCTTC.

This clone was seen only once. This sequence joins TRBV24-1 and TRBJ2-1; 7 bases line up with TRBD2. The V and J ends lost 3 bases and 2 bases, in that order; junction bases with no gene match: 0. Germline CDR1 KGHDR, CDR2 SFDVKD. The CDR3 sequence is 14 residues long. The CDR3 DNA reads TGTGCCACCAGTGATGGGGGGGCCTACAATGAGCAGTTCTTC. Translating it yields CATSDGGAYNEQFF.

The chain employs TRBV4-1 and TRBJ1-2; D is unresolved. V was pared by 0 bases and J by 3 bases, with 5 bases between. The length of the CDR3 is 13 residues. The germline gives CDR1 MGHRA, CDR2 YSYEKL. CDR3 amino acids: CASSQDPYYGYTF. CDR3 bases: TGCGCCAGCAGCCAAGATCCCTACTATGGCTACACCTTC.

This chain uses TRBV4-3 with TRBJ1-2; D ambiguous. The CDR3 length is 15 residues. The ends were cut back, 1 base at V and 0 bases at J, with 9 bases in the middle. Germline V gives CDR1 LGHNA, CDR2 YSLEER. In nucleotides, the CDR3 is TGCGCCAGCAGCCAAGTAGCAGCAGCTAACTATGGCTACACCTTC. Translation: CASSQVAAANYGYTF.